The following is a T cell receptor (beta chain) sequence with its context. The source of the sample is a study of Ad26.COV2.S vaccination and SARS-CoV-2 variants. Here immunoSEQ multiplex PCR was the method, and the copy in TCRdb shows in-frame clones only, minus some. In the table there are fewer than 900,000 clones, 70% to 90% of which are singletons. Specified treatment: 19 received Ad26.COV2.S at low or high dose, single or two shots; several received placebo; per-sample allocation not given. Specimens were obtained on day 63 following the first vaccine or placebo injection. The junction had 7 bases not matched to a gene; V was cut back by 2 bases and J by 4 bases. The length of the CDR3 is 15 residues. CDR1 is SGHTA and CDR2 is FQGTGA in the germline V gene.

The sequences come from peripheral blood, collected in a trial of Ad26.COV2.S vaccine versus placebo. The chain uses TRBV7-3 and TRBJ2-7; 8 positions agree with TRBD2. This TCR was recovered from a person between 18 and 59 years old who received the Ad26.COV2.S COVID-19 vaccine or a placebo. DNA of the CDR3: TGTGCCAGCAGCTTATCGGGGGGGCCGGTGTACGAGCAGTACTTC. This codes for CASSLSGGPVYEQYF.